This T cell receptor beta chain was sequenced during a study of cytomegalovirus exposure and HLA in healthy donors. Vbeta (60) and Jbeta (13) primers were used in the PCR. Libraries were prepared by immunoSEQ multiplex PCR; TCRdb keeps only in-frame clonotypes and omits some of them. This table holds 85,000 to 100,000 clones, around 80% found once. Sample: PBMCs. This sequence was found in a woman in her sixties in good health and CMV-seronegative.

In DNA, the CDR3 is TGTGCCAGCAGTGAAAGAACTAGCGGGGAGCGCACAGATACGCAGTATTTT. It encodes CASSERTSGERTDTQYF. The chain has TRBV25-1 and TRBJ2-3, with 10 bases that match TRBD2. Germline assignment: CDR1 MGHDK and CDR2 SYGVNS. V trimming: 2 bases; J trimming: 1 base; junction bases outside the gene matches: 6. The CDR3 totals 17 residues.